This T cell receptor beta chain was captured in a study of shared clonotypes between healthy human individuals. Germline V gives CDR1 SGHTA, CDR2 FQGNSA. The V gene lost 2 bases and the J gene lost 4 bases, with 11 bases spanning the gap. The CDR3 has 14 amino acids. For this clone: What it binds is unknown.

The table came from immunoSEQ multiplex PCR; TCRdb's copy has only in-frame clones and leaves some out. The table shows fewer than 850,000 clones, with around 96% occurring only once. CD45RO-negative, CCR7-selected cells formed the naive CD8 fraction, which excluded terminally differentiated effector memory CD45RA+ cells. Study results and limitations: Generation probability values for non-shared clonotypes were lower than those for clonotypes shared by all four donors.

The chain recombines TRBV7-2 with TRBJ1-2; tentative D call: TRBD1 (5 bases). Sequenced sample: naive CD8+ T cells sorted from blood. The TCR sequence derives from a young man in good health. This CDR3 reads CASSLQGSAYGYTF. CDR3 bases: TGTGCCAGCAGCTTACAGGGTAGTGCCTATGGCTACACCTTC.